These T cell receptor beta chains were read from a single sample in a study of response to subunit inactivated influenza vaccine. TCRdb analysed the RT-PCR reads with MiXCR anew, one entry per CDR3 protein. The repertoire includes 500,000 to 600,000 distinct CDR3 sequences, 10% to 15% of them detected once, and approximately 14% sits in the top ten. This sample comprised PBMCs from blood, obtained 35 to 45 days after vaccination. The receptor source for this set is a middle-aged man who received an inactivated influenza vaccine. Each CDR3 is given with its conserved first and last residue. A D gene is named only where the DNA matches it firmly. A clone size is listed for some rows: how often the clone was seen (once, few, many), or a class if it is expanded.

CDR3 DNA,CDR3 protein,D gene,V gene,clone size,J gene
TGTGCCAGCAGCCCCCCCCCATACAGGGGGCAAGAGACCCAGTACTTC,CASSPPPYRGQETQYF,TRBD1,TRBV7-7,NA,TRBJ2-5
TGTGCCAGCAGCTTAGAAGACAGGGTTGATACGCCCCAGCATTTT,CASSLEDRVDTPQHF,TRBD1,TRBV7-2,few,TRBJ1-5
TGTGCCATCAGTGAGTCGGTCCTCTCTGAAGCTTTCTTT,CAISESVLSEAFF,NA,TRBV10-3,few,TRBJ1-1
TGCAGCGTTGGGCGGACTAGCGGGAGGGCCCTGGGCACAGATACGCAGTATTTT,CSVGRTSGRALGTDTQYF,TRBD2,TRBV29-1,NA,TRBJ2-3
TGTGCCAGCAGTTCCGCCGGGACAGGGGGCGCAAGAAAGACTGAAGCTTTCTTT,CASSSAGTGGARKTEAFF,TRBD1,TRBV6-2/TRBV6-3,few,TRBJ1-1
TGTGCCAGCTCCTCACGGGACAGACGAGGCTACGAGCAGTACTTC,CASSSRDRRGYEQYF,TRBD1,TRBV19,few,TRBJ2-7
TGTGCCAGCAGCTTCAACCCGACATTGCGGGACTATGGCTACACCTTC,CASSFNPTLRDYGYTF,NA,TRBV7-2,NA,TRBJ1-2
TGCAGCGTTGATGAACAGGGGCCAGATACGCAGTATTTT,CSVDEQGPDTQYF,TRBD1,TRBV29-1,few,TRBJ2-3
TGTGCCAGCACTCTAGACAGGGCTGGAAACACCATATATTTT,CASTLDRAGNTIYF,NA,TRBV21-1,many,TRBJ1-3
TGTGCCAGCAGTACCTGGATGGGCCGGAAGACCCAGTACTTC,CASSTWMGRKTQYF,NA,TRBV6-1,few,TRBJ2-5
TGCAGTGCTAGAGATTTACTAGCGGGGGGACGCACAGATACGCAGTATTTT,CSARDLLAGGRTDTQYF,TRBD2,TRBV20-1,NA,TRBJ2-3
TGTGCCAGCAGCTTGAGGGGGGCTGGGGGGAACAATGAGCAGTTCTTC,CASSLRGAGGNNEQFF,NA,TRBV5-5,few,TRBJ2-1
TGTGCCAGCAGCCAATGGGGCGTGACGCAGTATTTT,CASSQWGVTQYF,NA,TRBV7-8,few,TRBJ2-3
TGTGCCACCAGTGATTTAGGACAGCACAATGAGCAGTTCTTC,CATSDLGQHNEQFF,NA,TRBV24-1,few,TRBJ2-1
TGTGCCAGCAGCCCTAACCTTACCCCCGAGCAGTACTTC,CASSPNLTPEQYF,NA,TRBV27,NA,TRBJ2-7
TGCGCCAGCAGCTTGGGACCCAGGGGGAACACCGGGGAGCTGTTTTTT,CASSLGPRGNTGELFF,NA,TRBV5-1,NA,TRBJ2-2
TGCAGTGCTGGGCAGGCGGTTACAGATACGCAGTATTTT,CSAGQAVTDTQYF,NA,TRBV20-1,few,TRBJ2-3
TGTGCCAGCAGCATGACGGACGGTGCCTACGAGCAGTACTTC,CASSMTDGAYEQYF,NA,TRBV11-2,NA,TRBJ2-7
TGTGCCAGCAGCATACACGGTCTCGAGCAGTACTTC,CASSIHGLEQYF,NA,TRBV7-2,few,TRBJ2-7
TGCGCCAGCAGCCAAGATGGGACAAGGAATCTGCGGTACTTC,CASSQDGTRNLRYF,NA,TRBV4-1,NA,TRBJ2-7
TGTGCCAGCAGCTGGACTAGCGGGGGGGCAACAGATACGCAGTATTTT,CASSWTSGGATDTQYF,TRBD2,TRBV7-6,few,TRBJ2-3
TGTGCCACCAGCAGACATCATGGGAAGGGATACAACACCGGGGAGCTGTTTTTT,CATSRHHGKGYNTGELFF,NA,TRBV15,few,TRBJ2-2
TGTGCCAGCAGTTACCCTCAGGGACAGATCTATCCCAACTCCTACAATGAGCAGTTCTTC,CASSYPQGQIYPNSYNEQFF,TRBD1,TRBV6-2/TRBV6-3,few,TRBJ2-1
TGCGCCAGCAGCCAAGACGCTCCGGGGCGGCGGGAGCTGTTTTTT,CASSQDAPGRRELFF,NA,TRBV4-3,many,TRBJ2-2
TGCGCCAGCAGCTCAGCGGACTTCTCCTACAATGAGCAGTTCTTC,CASSSADFSYNEQFF,NA,TRBV5-1,few,TRBJ2-1
TGCGCCAGCAGCTTGACTACAGGGGTGGCAGATACGCAGTATTTT,CASSLTTGVADTQYF,TRBD1,TRBV5-1,few,TRBJ2-3
TGTGCCAGCAGCTTCGCGGGAGGGTCCAATGAGCAGTTCTTC,CASSFAGGSNEQFF,TRBD2,TRBV7-9,many,TRBJ2-1
TGTGCCACCGAATTGTACAATGAGCAGTTCTTC,CATELYNEQFF,NA,TRBV24-1,many,TRBJ2-1
TGTGCCAGCAGCTCATCCGGGACAGGGGATATTGAGCAGTTCTTC,CASSSSGTGDIEQFF,TRBD1,TRBV7-3,NA,TRBJ2-1
TGTGCCAGCAGCGTCTACCCCTCGGACCCCTCCACAGATACGCAGTATTTT,CASSVYPSDPSTDTQYF,NA,TRBV7-2,few,TRBJ2-3
TGTGCCAGCTTTTTGAACAGGGATTTATACAATGAGCAGTTCTTC,CASFLNRDLYNEQFF,NA,TRBV2,few,TRBJ2-1
TGCAGTGCCGGGGACAGACGCACAGATACGCAGTATTTT,CSAGDRRTDTQYF,TRBD1,TRBV20-1,few,TRBJ2-3
TGTGCCAGCGATAGGGTGGGGGGCTCCCAAGAGACCCAGTACTTC,CASDRVGGSQETQYF,NA,TRBV12-3/TRBV12-4,few,TRBJ2-5
TGCGCCAGCAGCTCGCGGGAGGAAGGCGGGGAGCTGTTTTTT,CASSSREEGGELFF,TRBD2,TRBV5-1,NA,TRBJ2-2
TGTGCCACCAGCAGAGATGGGTGGAATAGCGGGAGGTACGAGCAGTACTTC,CATSRDGWNSGRYEQYF,TRBD2,TRBV15,few,TRBJ2-7